This TCR beta chain is drawn from a study of blood T cell repertoires in COVID-19. The overall study: Samples came from the United States, Italy and Spain, spanning acute and convalescent COVID-19. The cDNA or gDNA used as material had been derived from T cells, B-cell-depleted T cells, or PBMCs.

Sequenced by immunoSEQ multiplex PCR; TCRdb stores in-frame clones only, minus some. The data show 250,000 to 300,000 clones, 75% to 90% seen once. The germline V gene encodes CDR1 SGHRS and CDR2 YFSETQ. V dropped 1 base and J dropped 3; count of bases not matched to a gene: 4. CDR3 size: 16 residues. This clone was counted only a few times. Sequencing used peripheral blood. The TCR comes from a man in his 60s who had recovered from COVID-19. V and J are TRBV5-1 and TRBJ2-2; TRBD2 aligns across 9 bases. CDR3 sequence reads: CASSLRSGGYTGELFF. CDR3 nucleotide sequence: TGCGCCAGCAGCTTGAGAAGCGGGGGGTACACCGGGGAGCTGTTTTTT.